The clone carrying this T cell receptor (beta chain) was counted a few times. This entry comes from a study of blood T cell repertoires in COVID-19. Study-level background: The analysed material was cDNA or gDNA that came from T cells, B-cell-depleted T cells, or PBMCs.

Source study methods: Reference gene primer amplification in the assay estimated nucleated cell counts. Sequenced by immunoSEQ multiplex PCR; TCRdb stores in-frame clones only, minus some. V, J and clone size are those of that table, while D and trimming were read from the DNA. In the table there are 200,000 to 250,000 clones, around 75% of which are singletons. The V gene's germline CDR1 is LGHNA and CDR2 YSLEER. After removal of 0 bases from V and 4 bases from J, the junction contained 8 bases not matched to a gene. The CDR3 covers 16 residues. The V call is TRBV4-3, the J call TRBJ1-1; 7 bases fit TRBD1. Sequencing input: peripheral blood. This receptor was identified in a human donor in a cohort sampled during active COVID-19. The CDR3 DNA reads TGCGCCAGCAGCCAAGAGCCGACAGGGATCGGCACTGAAGCTTTCTTT. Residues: CASSQEPTGIGTEAFF.